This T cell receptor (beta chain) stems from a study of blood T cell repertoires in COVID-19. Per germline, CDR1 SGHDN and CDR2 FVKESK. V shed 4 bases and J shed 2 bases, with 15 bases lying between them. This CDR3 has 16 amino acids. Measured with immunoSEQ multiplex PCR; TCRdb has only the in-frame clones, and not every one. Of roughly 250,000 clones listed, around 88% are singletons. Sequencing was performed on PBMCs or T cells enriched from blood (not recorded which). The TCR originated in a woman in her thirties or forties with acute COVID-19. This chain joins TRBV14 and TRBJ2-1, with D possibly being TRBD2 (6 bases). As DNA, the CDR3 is TGTGCCAGCAGCCCAGTCCGGGACTCCGCCTACAATGAGCAGTTCTTC. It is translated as CASSPVRDSAYNEQFF.